Listed here are 18 T cell receptor beta chains from one sample, sequenced in a study of T cells in Graves' hyperthyroidism and ophthalmopathy. TCR beta CDR3 regions were amplified from RNA transcripts. The HTBI set primed first-round TCR CDR3 RT-PCR. Via MiXCR, TCRdb re-called the multiplex PCR reads, giving one row per CDR3 protein. The data show about 590,000 distinct CDR3 sequences, roughly 14% seen once. The sample was blood. Receptors were obtained from a woman aged 25 to 45 with Graves' hyperthyroidism.

The J gene is TRBJ1-1, the V gene TRBV7-9, with D possibly being TRBD1 (6 bases). The CDR3 has 17 residues. Germline CDR1 and CDR2: SEHNR and FQNEAQ (reference sequence). Between the trimmed V and J ends, which lost 6 bases and 0 bases, there was a span of 20 bases. CDR3 amino acids: CASRSPWDISMNTEAFF. CDR3 DNA sequence: TGTGCCAGCAGATCCCCGTGGGACATATCAATGAACACTGAAGCTTTCTTT.

V gene TRBV18 combines with J gene TRBJ2-1, with D possibly called TRBD1 or TRBD2 (5 bases each). Germline CDR1 reads KGHSH; CDR2 reads LQKENI. The CDR3 totals 17 residues. Trimming took off 5 bases at V and 0 bases at J, with 17 bases between the two ends. As DNA, the CDR3 is TGTGCCAGCTCATTGAATAGTGGGGGAAGCTCCTACAATGAGCAGTTCTTC. Translated, it gives CASSLNSGGSSYNEQFF.

This clonotype was seen a handful of times. The V call is TRBV6-2 or TRBV6-3, the J call TRBJ2-2; D is possibly TRBD1 (6 bases). Trimming pared 7 bases from V and 9 bases from J, leaving 21 bases between. CDR1 and CDR2 from the germline V gene are MNHEY and SVGEGT. This CDR3 contains 15 residues. CDR3 coding DNA: TGTGCCAGCACAAAAACAGGGCGGATGAGGAGGGAGCTGTTTTTT. Translated: CASTKTGRMRRELFF.

At least ten counts were recorded for this clonotype. V usage is TRBV7-9 and J usage is TRBJ2-1, with TRBD2 matching over 10 bases. This CDR3 has 16 amino acids. J was trimmed by 6 bases and V by 2 bases; bases with no gene match: 7. Germline V gene data show CDR1 as SEHNR and CDR2 as FQNEAQ (reference sequence). DNA for the CDR3: TGTGCCAGCAGCTTAATCCGGGCTAGCGGGGGCAATGAGCAGTTCTTC. This codes for CASSLIRASGGNEQFF.

The chain carries TRBV10-3 and TRBJ1-2, with no clear D. This CDR3 has 13 amino acids. Germline V gene sequence: CDR1 ENHRY, CDR2 SYGVKD. Deletions cut 10 bases from V and 3 bases from J, with 15 bases between. In DNA, the CDR3 is TGTGCCACGACCTTGGAGTGGGACTATGGCTACACCTTC. This codes for CATTLEWDYGYTF.

This clonotype was seen more than once but under ten times. The rearrangement uses TRBV5-1 and TRBJ2-6, with 7 bases that match TRBD1. The CDR3 spans 18 residues. Germline values: CDR1 SGHRS, CDR2 YFSETQ. Germline trimming cut 4 bases from V and 9 bases from J; bases unmatched to any gene: 19. The CDR3 sequence is CASSLPSGQLEPNNVLTF. Here the CDR3 DNA reads TGCGCCAGCAGCCTACCATCGGGACAGCTTGAACCTAACAACGTCCTGACTTTC.

This clonotype was seen ten or more times. V and J are TRBV20-1 and TRBJ2-7; D is tentatively TRBD1 or TRBD2 (5 bases each). Trimming removed 3 bases at V and 6 bases at J, with 18 bases between. The CDR3 length is 14 residues. Looked up from germline, CDR1 is DFQATT and CDR2 is SNEGSKA (reference sequence). The DNA for the CDR3 is TGCAGTGCTAGGGGGTTGGGGGATCCGGGCGAGCAGTACTTC. It specifies CSARGLGDPGEQYF.

There are a few counts of this clonotype. This rearrangement joins TRBV12-3 or TRBV12-4 to TRBJ1-3; D possibly corresponds to TRBD1 (5 bases). Trimming left V 4 bases short and J 0 bases short, with 7 bases between. The CDR3 is 14 amino acids. In nucleotides, the CDR3 is TGTGCCAGCAGTTCGGACAACTCTGGAAACACCATATATTTT. It encodes CASSSDNSGNTIYF.

Only a few counts were recorded for this clonotype. V and J are TRBV30 and TRBJ2-3; 7 positions agree with TRBD2. The trim removed 5 bases at V and 4 bases at J, leaving 9 bases unmatched. The CDR3 contains 14 residues. Germline values: CDR1 GTSNPN, CDR2 SVGIG (reference sequence). Here the CDR3 reads CAWGRGGSSDTQYF. The CDR3, as DNA: TGTGCCTGGGGACGAGGCGGGAGTTCAGATACGCAGTATTTT.

This clonotype was counted many times. The CDR3 protein is CASSPTAGGHEQYF. The CDR3 DNA sequence: TGTGCCAGCAGTCCCACAGCGGGAGGCCACGAGCAGTACTTC. This sequence joins TRBV6-1 and TRBJ2-7; 9 nucleotides agree with TRBD2. The germline V gene encodes CDR1 MNHNS and CDR2 SASEGT. J was trimmed by 5 bases and V by 5 bases; bases with no gene match: 7. The CDR3 spans 14 residues.

This clonotype was detected many times. CDR3: CSVDRLGNQPQHF. DNA of the CDR3: TGCAGTGTGGACAGGCTCGGCAATCAGCCCCAGCATTTT. The chain recombines TRBV20-1 with TRBJ1-5, with 7 bases that match TRBD1. Germline trimming cut 7 bases from V and 2 bases from J; bases unmatched to any gene: 5. This CDR3 is built from 13 residues. The germline gives CDR1 DFQATT, CDR2 SNEGSKA (reference sequence).

This clonotype was recorded at least ten times. The rearrangement links TRBV6-2 or TRBV6-3 to TRBJ2-7, with 7 bases identical to TRBD2. With V trimmed by 2 bases and J by 1 base, 5 bases remained unmatched. The CDR3 sequence is 15 residues long. Germline V gene sequence: CDR1 MNHEY, CDR2 SVGEGT. CDR3 sequence: CASSYSASGSYEQYF. CDR3 in DNA: TGTGCCAGCAGTTACAGCGCTAGCGGTTCCTACGAGCAGTACTTC.

The chain has TRBV7-9 and TRBJ2-6; D is perhaps TRBD2 (5 bases). The V gene's germline CDR1 is SEHNR and CDR2 FQNEAQ (reference sequence). The germline V and J ends were trimmed by 5 bases and 1 base, with 9 bases remaining between them. The length of the CDR3 is 15 residues. This CDR3 reads CASSGERSGANVLTF. CDR3 nucleotides: TGTGCCAGCAGCGGAGAGCGGTCTGGGGCCAACGTCCTGACTTTC.

This clonotype showed up many times. The genes are TRBV5-1 and TRBJ2-2, with 12 positions matching TRBD2. The germline gives CDR1 SGHRS, CDR2 YFSETQ. V lost 9 bases, J lost 1 base, and 19 bases stayed unmatched. The CDR3 covers 20 residues. In DNA form, the CDR3 reads TGCGCCACCCTTCCCCGCCCGGCGACTAGCGGGAGTTGGAACACCGGGGAGCTGTTTTTT. It specifies CATLPRPATSGSWNTGELFF. The full variable domain, in which reference TRBV5-1 and TRBJ2-2 provide the parts outside the CDR3, is KAGVTQTPRYLIKTRGQQVTLSCSPISGHRSVSWYQQTPGQGLQFLFEYFSETQRNKGNFPGRFSGRQFSNSRSEMNVSTLELGDSALYLCATLPRPATSGSWNTGELFFGEGSRLTVL.

This clonotype has a count of ten or more. The V gene is TRBV30, the J gene TRBJ2-5; no firm D call. The germline V gene has CDR1 GTSNPN and CDR2 SVGIG (reference sequence). V lost 4 bases, J lost 5 bases, and 17 bases lay in between. CDR3 length equals 14 residues. This CDR3 reads CAWNRGPSGETQYF. The CDR3 coding sequence is TGTGCCTGGAATAGAGGACCCTCCGGGGAGACCCAGTACTTC.

This clonotype has ten or more counts. CDR3: CASKVDGSGTYEQYF. In nucleotides, the CDR3 is TGTGCCAGCAAGGTGGACGGGAGCGGAACCTACGAGCAGTACTTC. The chain joins TRBV27 to TRBJ2-7, with a weak D call TRBD2 (6 bases). CDR1 is MNHEY and CDR2 is SMNVEV in the germline V gene (reference sequence). The CDR3 contains 15 residues. V was pared by 7 bases and J by 2 bases, with 18 bases between.

About this clonotype itself: A read error may produce the germline difference seen at one junction end. This chain connects TRBV16 to TRBJ1-2; the D gene is possibly TRBD1 (5 bases). Per germline, CDR1 KGHSY and CDR2 FQNENV. The CDR3 consists of 15 residues. The CDR3 bases are TGTGCCAGCAGCCAAATCATCCAGGCCGGGGGGAGCTACGCCTTC. Encoded protein: CASSQIIQAGGSYAF.

This clonotype has just a few counts. The chain carries TRBV7-9 and TRBJ2-1; 10 nucleotides match TRBD2. V shed 5 bases, J shed 6 bases, and the junction held 13 bases outside the gene matches. Germline CDR1 reads SEHNR; CDR2 reads FQNEAQ (reference sequence). The CDR3 totals 17 residues. The CDR3 nucleotides read TGTGCCAGCAGCGGGGGCGCTATAGCGGGAGGTCGCAATGAGCAGTTCTTC. It yields the protein CASSGGAIAGGRNEQFF.